This T cell receptor beta chain was identified during a study of T cell responses to AZD1222 COVID-19 vaccine. Study-wide background: Second doses were pooled across both intervals (about 4 or about 12 weeks).

The V and J ends lost 3 bases and 8 bases, in that order; junction bases with no gene match: 6. The CDR3 extends over 14 amino acids. Germline V lookup: CDR1 SQVTM, CDR2 ANQGSEA. TCRdb's table, derived via immunoSEQ multiplex PCR, lists solely in-frame clones and lacks some. The data contain about 150,000 clones, around 94% of them seen just once; the ten biggest clones take up roughly 1.2%. Points from the study as a whole: Scientists sampled the repertoires only once the peak T cell response had passed. Clonal diversity was possibly underestimated, and the donors were mostly white British, with more females. Among spike-specific TCRs, nearly half reportedly target unmutated variant regions.

Notes on this clone: The antigen is undetermined.

This material consisted of peripheral blood, taken on day 0 of AZD1222 vaccination. The chain uses TRBV29-1 and TRBJ2-1, with 11 bases that match TRBD2. The clonotype originates from an adult in good health. In DNA form, the CDR3 reads TGCAGCGTTGAGGGGGTAGCGGGAGGGGATGAGCAGTTCTTC. As protein: CSVEGVAGGDEQFF.